One and the same sample provided the 23 T cell receptor beta chains below, sequenced in a study of neurological immune-mediated disorders. TCRdb re-derived calls from the 5' RACE reads in MiXCR, one entry per CDR3 protein. The sample yields around 62,000 distinct CDR3 sequences, approximately 4.2% seen once. The specimen sequenced was PBMCs. The receptors come from a man aged 50 to 60 with multiple sclerosis.

A remark on this clonotype: Sequence at one end of the junction differs from germline and may be a read error. V usage is TRBV20-1 and J usage is TRBJ2-5; the D call may be TRBD1 or TRBD2 (5 bases each). The CDR3 has 17 amino acids. The germline CDR1 and CDR2 sequences are DFQATT and SNEGSKA (reference sequence). The CDR3 sequence: CSAKGKTAPGDKDTQYF. The CDR3 DNA reads TGCAGTGCTAAAGGAAAGACAGCCCCCGGGGATAAAGATACCCAGTACTTC.

This clonotype was seen ten or more times. The chain links TRBV7-9 to TRBJ2-3; possible D gene TRBD1, 5 bases. Germline-derived CDR1 and CDR2 are SEHNR and FQNEAQ (reference sequence). The CDR3 extends over 14 amino acids. The V end lost 4 bases, the J end lost 2 bases, and 10 bases lay between the germline ends. CDR3 amino acids: CASSSGFDTDTQYF. Written as DNA, the CDR3 is TGTGCCAGCAGCTCAGGGTTTGACACAGATACGCAGTATTTT.

There are many counts of this clonotype. V usage is TRBV20-1 and J usage is TRBJ2-4, with TRBD1 matching 7 bases. The V and J ends lost 2 bases and 1 base, in that order; junction bases with no gene match: 8. CDR1 and CDR2 from the germline V gene are DFQATT and SNEGSKA (reference sequence). There are 16 residues in the CDR3. The CDR3 DNA is TGCAGTGCTAGATTTGGGCAGGGGGACGCCAAAAACATTCAGTACTTC. Residues: CSARFGQGDAKNIQYF.

Note on this clonotype: This CDR3 fails to terminate in the conserved phenylalanine or tryptophan, so it likely reflects a read error. The chain links TRBV25-1 to TRBJ2-7; D is unresolved. CDR1 is MGHDK and CDR2 is SYGVNS in the germline V gene. V dropped 4 bases and J dropped 7 bases, with 8 bases sitting between them. This CDR3 has 11 amino acids. CDR3 sequence: CASSGAREQYI. The CDR3 DNA is TGTGCCAGCAGTGGGGCCAGGGAGCAGTACATC.

This clonotype came up many times. V and J are TRBV20-1 and TRBJ1-1; no clear D gene. Looked up from germline, CDR1 is DFQATT and CDR2 is SNEGSKA (reference sequence). V was clipped by 0 bases and J by 1 base, with 6 bases between them. This CDR3 is built from 13 residues. In DNA form, the CDR3 reads TGCAGTGCTAGAGAGCACCCGAACACTGAAGCTTTCTTT. This sequence encodes CSAREHPNTEAFF.

This clonotype was observed at least ten times. This chain connects TRBV5-1 to TRBJ2-5; D is uncertain. The CDR3 is made up of 11 amino acids. Germline CDR1 SGHRS, CDR2 YFSETQ. Trimming cost V 4 bases and J 7 bases, with 8 bases left between them. The CDR3 DNA sequence: TGCGCCAGCAGCCTAGAAAGGACCCAGTACTTC. Its protein product is CASSLERTQYF.

This clonotype was seen at least ten times. This rearrangement joins TRBV5-1 to TRBJ1-4; no firm D call. In germline, CDR1 is SGHRS, CDR2 YFSETQ. V lost 0 bases and J 14 bases, leaving 23 bases between the germline ends. CDR3 size: 16 residues. The CDR3 loop is CASSLEGTGGSRNLFF. CDR3 bases: TGCGCCAGCAGCTTGGAAGGTACGGGAGGGAGTCGAAATCTGTTTTTT.

This clonotype was observed at least ten times. The rearrangement joins TRBV5-1 to TRBJ2-3, with D possibly being TRBD2 (6 bases). The germline CDR1 and CDR2 sequences are SGHRS and YFSETQ. V shed 8 bases and J shed 0 bases, with 16 bases lying between them. The CDR3 spans 15 residues. Written as DNA, the CDR3 is TGCGCCAGTCACCCAGGAGGGCCTAGCACAGATACGCAGTATTTT. As protein: CASHPGGPSTDTQYF.

This clonotype was picked up a small number of times. A junction end diverges from the germline sequence, so it may reflect a read error. The chain carries TRBV15 and TRBJ2-1, with a tentative D call TRBD2 (5 bases). The CDR3 loop spans 13 amino acids. CDR1 is LNHNV, CDR2 YYDKDF, per germline (reference sequence). CDR3 nucleotides: TGTGCCACCAGCAGTTCCGGACTGAGTGAGCAGTTCTTT. Its translation is CATSSSGLSEQFF.

The chain has TRBV18 and TRBJ2-3, with a weak D call TRBD2 (7 bases). Germline CDR1 and CDR2: KGHSH and LQKENI. CDR3 length: 15 residues. V lost 6 bases and J 6 bases, leaving 19 bases between the germline ends. The CDR3 nucleotides read TGTGCCAGCTCCCCCCGGGGGGCCGTGACGGATACGCAGTATTTT. Amino acid sequence: CASSPRGAVTDTQYF.

The chain is built from TRBV27 and TRBJ2-7; possibly TRBD2 for D (5 bases). V lost 0 bases, J lost 9 bases, and 15 bases lay in between. Germline V CDR1 and CDR2: MNHEY, SMNVEV (reference sequence). This CDR3 region has 14 residues. CDR3 coding DNA: TGTGCCAGCAGTTTATCGTACCAGGTCGGGGTGCAGTACTTC. Its translation: CASSLSYQVGVQYF.

As regards this clonotype: This clone may be a read error of a much larger clone one base away. This chain joins TRBV5-6 and TRBJ1-3; the D is unclear. Trimming removed 2 bases at V and 5 bases at J, with 11 bases between. Per germline, CDR1 SGHDT and CDR2 YYEEEE. The CDR3 totals 14 residues. The chain's CDR3 is CASSLIRTRNTIYF. CDR3 coding DNA: TGTGCCAGCAGCTTAATCAGAACCAGAAACACCATATATTTT.

This clonotype was counted ten times or more. This chain connects TRBV28 to TRBJ1-5, with 12 bases lining up with TRBD1. The germline CDR1 and CDR2 sequences are MDHEN and SYDVKM. The trim removed 3 bases at V and 6 bases at J, leaving 3 bases unmatched. The length of the CDR3 is 15 residues. This chain's CDR3 is CASSFGTGGPQPQHF. CDR3 DNA sequence: TGTGCCAGCAGTTTTGGGACAGGGGGCCCTCAGCCCCAGCATTTT.

This clonotype has a count of ten or more. The chain employs TRBV28 and TRBJ2-5; no clear D. This CDR3 region has 14 residues. V gave up 3 bases and J gave up 4 bases, with 12 bases separating them. Germline CDR1 and CDR2: MDHEN and SYDVKM. The CDR3 protein is CASSFLGIGETQYF. The CDR3 DNA follows: TGTGCCAGCAGTTTTCTGGGGATCGGAGAGACCCAGTACTTC. The whole variable domain, remainder taken from reference TRBV28 and TRBJ2-5, is DVKVTQSSRYLVKRTGEKVFLECVQDMDHENMFWYRQDPGLGLRLIYFSYDVKMKEKGDIPEGYSVSREKKERFSLILESASTNQTSMYLCASSFLGIGETQYFGPGTRLLVL.

This clonotype occurred many times. V usage is TRBV25-1 and J usage is TRBJ2-7; no clear D gene. Between the trimmed V and J ends, which lost 0 bases and 6 bases, there was a span of 18 bases. Germline CDR1 MGHDK, CDR2 SYGVNS. This CDR3 has 16 residues. The CDR3 region is CASSEYRGQASGEQYF. The CDR3 nucleotides read TGTGCCAGCAGTGAATATCGTGGGCAGGCCTCCGGCGAGCAGTACTTC.

About this clonotype itself: Because it lacks the conserved phenylalanine or tryptophan at the end, this CDR3 is likely a read error. The rearrangement joins TRBV7-9 to TRBJ2-3, with TRBD1 matching over 9 bases. The CDR3 totals 17 residues. V shed 5 bases, J shed 1 base, and the junction held 10 bases outside the gene matches. From germline, CDR1 is SEHNR and CDR2 FQNEAQ (reference sequence). This CDR3 reads CASSTGTGNLGTDTQYY. The CDR3 coding sequence is TGTGCCAGCAGCACCGGGACAGGGAATCTTGGCACAGATACGCAGTATTAT.

This clonotype was picked up many times. The CDR3 DNA sequence: TGTGCCAGCAGTTACTCACTTGGGGCGAACACTGAAGCTTTCTTT. Translated, it gives CASSYSLGANTEAFF. This chain uses TRBV6-5 with TRBJ1-1; D might be TRBD1 (5 bases). The ends were cut back, 0 bases at V and 1 base at J, with 9 bases in the middle. The CDR3 is made up of 15 amino acids. Per germline, CDR1 MNHEY and CDR2 SVGAGI.

This clonotype was counted a few times. V and J are TRBV7-9 and TRBJ1-2; D remains unclear. V dropped 5 bases and J dropped 4 bases, with 5 bases sitting between them. Germline CDR1 SEHNR, CDR2 FQNEAQ (reference sequence). CDR3 length: 11 residues. The CDR3 sequence: CASSILYGYTF. DNA for the CDR3: TGTGCCAGCAGCATACTCTATGGCTACACCTTC.

Comment on this clonotype: A much larger clone differs by one base, so this may be a read error. This sequence joins TRBV3-1 and TRBJ1-1; D call uncertain. The CDR3 extends over 13 amino acids. Trimming shortened V by 4 bases and J by 7 bases, and 13 bases separated the two germline ends. Germline-derived CDR1 and CDR2 are LGHDT and YNNKEL (reference sequence). The CDR3, as DNA: TGTGCCAGCAGCCCCACGATGCGGGATGAAGCTTTCTTT. This encodes CASSPTMRDEAFF.

This clonotype was observed at least ten times. J is TRBJ1-5 and V is TRBV12-3 or TRBV12-4; weak D call: TRBD1 (5 bases). V lost 7 bases to trimming and J lost 3 bases, with 10 bases between them. CDR3 length: 13 residues. CDR3 sequence: CASTRDFNQPQHF. CDR3 DNA: TGTGCCAGCACTAGGGACTTCAATCAGCCCCAGCATTTT.

This chain connects TRBV5-1 to TRBJ2-1, with D possibly being TRBD1 (5 bases). Between the trimmed V and J ends, which lost 3 bases and 3 bases, there was a span of 7 bases. This CDR3 has 13 amino acids. Germline V gene data show CDR1 as SGHRS and CDR2 as YFSETQ. The CDR3 DNA reads as TGCGCCAGCAGCTCGGACAACTACAATGAGCAGTTCTTC. It yields the protein CASSSDNYNEQFF.

V is TRBV15 and J is TRBJ2-1; D uncertain. The CDR3 is 15 amino acids. V lost 0 bases and J 1 base, leaving 7 bases between the germline ends. The V gene's germline CDR1 is LNHNV and CDR2 YYDKDF (reference sequence). Here the CDR3 reads CATSRDLGSYNEQFF. The CDR3 coding sequence is TGTGCCACCAGCAGAGATTTGGGATCCTACAATGAGCAGTTCTTC.

This clonotype was seen a handful of times. This may be a read error: a much more frequent sequence differs by one nucleotide. The chain joins TRBV20-1 to TRBJ2-2; D uncertain. The V and J ends lost 2 bases and 2 bases respectively, with 0 bases between them. CDR1 DFQATT and CDR2 SNEGSKA come from the germline V gene (reference sequence). The CDR3 length is 11 residues. The CDR3 spells CSARNTGELFF. Here the CDR3 DNA reads TGCAGTGCTAGAAACACCGGGGAGCTGTTTTTT.